Following are 31 T cell receptor beta chains from one sample sequenced in a study of blood T cells in healthy people across ages. A second about 7 to 11 cycle PCR used barcoded and J-beta primers. TCRdb called the 5' RACE reads again in MiXCR, with one record for every CDR3 protein. The table includes over a million distinct CDR3 sequences, 55% to 75% detected once. The sample comprised blood. Receptors originate from a man in his late teens or twenties in good health.

This clonotype was seen once. The chain combines TRBV7-2 with TRBJ2-5; 11 positions agree with TRBD2. The V gene end was trimmed by 4 bases and the J gene end by 5 bases; junction bases not matched to a gene: 18. CDR3 size: 19 residues. Germline V gene sequence: CDR1 SGHTA, CDR2 FQGNSA. The CDR3 here is CASSSPPLTSGKSSETQYF. The DNA of the CDR3 is TGTGCCAGCAGCTCCCCCCCTCTGACTAGCGGGAAGTCCTCCGAGACCCAGTACTTC. Filled out from reference TRBV7-2 and TRBJ2-5, the complete variable domain reads GAGVSQSPSNKVTEKGKDVELRCDPISGHTALYWYRQSLGQGLEFLIYFQGNSAPDKSGLPSDRFSAERTGGSVSTLTIQRTQQEDSAVYLCASSSPPLTSGKSSETQYFGPGTRLLVL.

The rearrangement links TRBV2 to TRBJ2-3; perhaps D is TRBD1 or TRBD2 (5 bases each). Deletions cut 4 bases from V and 0 bases from J, with 14 bases between. CDR1 SNHLY and CDR2 FYNNEI come from the germline V gene. CDR3 length: 16 residues. As DNA, the CDR3 is TGTGCCAGCAGTGGAACGGGGCCCCCTAGCACAGATACGCAGTATTTT. Protein sequence: CASSGTGPPSTDTQYF.

V and J are TRBV27 and TRBJ2-4; 12 bases line up with TRBD2. The DNA matches TRBJ2-5 better at its end, which makes the J call doubtful. CDR3 length equals 16 residues. CDR1 and CDR2 (germline): MNHEY, SMNVEV (reference sequence). CDR3 region: CASSPLAGGSVETQYF. The CDR3 DNA reads as TGTGCCAGCAGTCCTCTAGCGGGAGGGAGTGTAGAGACCCAGTACTTC.

The chain employs TRBV6-5 and TRBJ2-3, with D maybe TRBD2 (6 bases). The CDR3 spans 18 residues. V dropped 0 bases and J dropped 0 bases, with 16 bases sitting between them. Germline CDR1 reads MNHEY; CDR2 reads SVGAGI. Here the CDR3 reads CASSYSRILSGSTDTQYF. The CDR3 DNA reads TGTGCCAGCAGTTACTCGAGAATTCTTAGCGGAAGCACAGATACGCAGTATTTT.

This clonotype was observed a few times. This chain joins TRBV12-3 or TRBV12-4 and TRBJ1-5, with D tentatively TRBD1 (6 bases). The CDR3 length is 14 residues. Trimming took 3 bases from V and 2 from J, leaving 8 bases between them. This CDR3 reads CASSFRGRNQPQHF. CDR3 in DNA: TGTGCCAGCAGTTTCAGGGGACGCAATCAGCCCCAGCATTTT.

This chain joins TRBV14 and TRBJ2-1; 8 bases agree with TRBD2. The CDR3 totals 14 residues. V shed 1 base, J shed 12 bases, and the junction held 8 bases outside the gene matches. Germline lookup yields CDR1 SGHDN and CDR2 FVKESK. CDR3 amino acids: CASSQGTSSSRQFF. CDR3 coding DNA: TGTGCCAGCAGCCAAGGGACTAGCTCCAGTAGGCAGTTCTTC.

The CDR3 DNA follows: TGCGCCAGCAGCTTGGGGCAGGGGGCCCCCTACGAGCAGTACTTC. This translates into CASSLGQGAPYEQYF. V and J are TRBV5-1 and TRBJ2-7, with 8 bases that match TRBD1. The CDR3 is 15 amino acids. The J segment lost 2 bases and the V segment lost 0 bases, leaving 4 bases of the junction unmatched. Germline loops: CDR1 SGHRS, CDR2 YFSETQ.

V usage is TRBV11-2 and J usage is TRBJ2-7, with unresolved D. The ends were cut back, 1 base at V and 3 bases at J, with 13 bases in the middle. This CDR3 has 15 residues. In germline, CDR1 is SGHAT, CDR2 FQNNGV. CDR3 coding DNA: TGTGCCAGCAGCTTAGTTGTTGGGAATTTCTACGAGCAGTACTTC. Residues: CASSLVVGNFYEQYF. The full variable domain, with the rest looked up from reference TRBV11-2 and TRBJ2-7, is EAGVAQSPRYKIIEKRQSVAFWCNPISGHATLYWYQQILGQGPKLLIQFQNNGVVDDSQLPKDRFSAERLKGVDSTLKIQPAKLEDSAVYLCASSLVVGNFYEQYFGPGTRLTVT.

The chain joins TRBV12-5 to TRBJ1-5; 8 bases are shared with TRBD1. Trimming at V came to 4 bases and at J to 2 bases, leaving 10 bases not matched to a gene. There are 17 residues in the CDR3. The germline V gene has CDR1 LGHNT and CDR2 FRNRAP. The CDR3 coding sequence is TGTGCTAGTGGTTCCCCCGACAGGGGAATAGGCAATCAGCCCCAGCATTTT. Its translation is CASGSPDRGIGNQPQHF.

J is TRBJ2-6 and V is TRBV12-3 or TRBV12-4; tentatively, D is TRBD2 (5 bases). V gave up 5 bases and J gave up 0 bases, with 14 bases separating them. The CDR3 loop spans 17 amino acids. This CDR3 reads CASSPQRPGSGANVLTF. The CDR3 DNA reads as TGTGCCAGCAGTCCCCAGCGGCCCGGCTCTGGGGCCAACGTCCTGACTTTC.

The chain employs TRBV11-2 and TRBJ2-3; a weak D match, TRBD2 (5 bases). V lost 5 bases to trimming and J lost 6 bases, with 24 bases between them. The CDR3 has 17 residues. Germline loops: CDR1 SGHAT, CDR2 FQNNGV. CDR3 amino acids: CASSAPRLKRSPDTQYF. Written as DNA, the CDR3 is TGTGCCAGCAGCGCCCCCCGGTTAAAGCGGAGCCCGGATACGCAGTATTTT.

This clonotype was detected a few times. CDR3 sequence: CASSLRWPSYNEQFF. CDR3 nucleotides: TGTGCCAGCAGTTTGCGGTGGCCCTCCTACAATGAGCAGTTCTTC. The V gene is TRBV28, the J gene TRBJ2-1, with no clear D. CDR1 MDHEN and CDR2 SYDVKM come from the germline V gene. CDR3 size: 15 residues. V shed 3 bases and J shed 0 bases, with 9 bases lying between them.

The chain's CDR3 is CSARDHTGAKGFGWTPLHF. CDR3 DNA: TGCAGTGCTAGAGATCACACGGGGGCCAAAGGATTCGGGTGGACACCCCTCCACTTT. This chain joins TRBV20-1 and TRBJ1-6; D may be TRBD1 (6 bases). Trimming left V 0 bases short and J 11 bases short, with 29 bases between. This CDR3 has 19 amino acids. Per germline, CDR1 DFQATT and CDR2 SNEGSKA (reference sequence).

This clonotype was seen once. The chain links TRBV5-1 to TRBJ2-7, with D possibly being TRBD2 (6 bases). The ends were cut back, 0 bases at V and 2 bases at J, with 21 bases in the middle. The V gene's germline CDR1 is SGHRS and CDR2 YFSETQ. This CDR3 spans 18 amino acids. CDR3 region: CASSLVTLEGQGPYEQYF. In DNA form, the CDR3 reads TGCGCCAGCAGCTTGGTTACCCTGGAGGGGCAGGGTCCCTACGAGCAGTACTTC.

This clonotype was seen ten or more times. This chain connects TRBV27 to TRBJ2-7; TRBD1 matches 9 bases. The V gene's germline CDR1 is MNHEY and CDR2 SMNVEV (reference sequence). The CDR3 totals 15 residues. J was trimmed by 1 base and V by 6 bases; bases with no gene match: 7. CDR3 region: CASSLGTGPSYEQYF. CDR3 nucleotide sequence: TGTGCCAGCAGCTTGGGGACAGGGCCTTCCTACGAGCAGTACTTC.

This clonotype was observed a few times. This rearrangement joins TRBV6-2 or TRBV6-3 to TRBJ2-5; a weak D match, TRBD2 (5 bases). The V and J ends lost 2 bases and 5 bases respectively, with 18 bases between them. CDR1 is MNHEY, CDR2 SVGEGT, per germline. The CDR3 loop spans 16 amino acids. As DNA, the CDR3 is TGTGCCAGCAGTTACGTCATTGGTGGGAGCAAGGAGACCCAGTACTTC. Its protein product is CASSYVIGGSKETQYF.

J is TRBJ2-7 and V is TRBV28; TRBD1 might be the D (5 bases). This CDR3 has 13 amino acids. CDR1 is MDHEN, CDR2 SYDVKM, per germline. V lost 11 bases to trimming and J lost 2 bases, with 16 bases between them. The chain's CDR3 is CAGIGALTYEQYF. In DNA, the CDR3 is TGTGCCGGCATAGGGGCCCTCACCTACGAGCAGTACTTC.

The chain employs TRBV6-6 and TRBJ2-1, with D possibly being TRBD1 (5 bases). The V and J ends lost 3 bases and 2 bases respectively, with 11 bases between them. The germline V gene encodes CDR1 MNHNY and CDR2 SVGAGI (reference sequence). The CDR3 length is 15 residues. This chain's CDR3 is CASSYSRVAYNEQFF. The DNA for the CDR3 is TGTGCCAGCAGTTATTCCAGGGTTGCCTACAATGAGCAGTTCTTC.

This clonotype was recorded a few times. The chain employs TRBV27 and TRBJ2-3; 9 nucleotides match TRBD2. CDR1 is MNHEY, CDR2 SMNVEV, per germline (reference sequence). After removal of 1 base from V and 5 bases from J, the junction contained 4 bases not matched to a gene. This CDR3 comprises 15 residues. The CDR3 sequence: CASSLFGGGEDTQYF. CDR3 bases: TGTGCCAGCAGTTTATTCGGCGGGGGGGAAGATACGCAGTATTTT.

V and J are TRBV7-9 and TRBJ2-1, with D possibly being TRBD2 (6 bases). The assigned J gene may be wrong: the sequence end matches TRBJ2-7 better. This CDR3 has 15 amino acids. CDR1 and CDR2 (germline): SEHNR, FQNEAQ (reference sequence). CDR3 in amino acids: CASSLSGRVYNEQYF. The CDR3 region has the DNA TGTGCCAGCAGTTTAAGCGGGCGGGTTTACAATGAGCAGTACTTC.

The genes are TRBV15 and TRBJ2-1, with D uncertain. CDR1 is LNHNV and CDR2 is YYDKDF in the germline V gene (reference sequence). Trimming left V 0 bases short and J 11 bases short, with 14 bases between. The CDR3 consists of 14 residues. CDR3 nucleotides: TGTGCCACCAGCAGAGATAGAGCCCCAGGACAGCAGTTCTTC. It encodes CATSRDRAPGQQFF.

The V call is TRBV25-1, the J call TRBJ2-1; TRBD1 matches 7 bases. Unmatched junction bases numbered 3, after V lost 5 bases and J lost 2 bases. Germline loops: CDR1 MGHDK, CDR2 SYGVNS. The CDR3 runs to 14 residues. CDR3 nucleotide sequence: TGTGCCAGCAGTAGTCAGGGGGCCTACAATGAGCAGTTCTTC. It is translated as CASSSQGAYNEQFF. Variable domain in full (rest from reference TRBV25-1 and TRBJ2-1): EADIYQTPRYLVIGTGKKITLECSQTMGHDKMYWYQQDPGMELHLIHYSYGVNSTEKGDLSSESTVSRIRTEHFPLTLESARPSHTSQYLCASSSQGAYNEQFFGPGTRLTVL.

V is TRBV20-1 and J is TRBJ2-3, with 10 bases identical to TRBD1. The CDR3 is made up of 14 amino acids. From germline, CDR1 is DFQATT and CDR2 SNEGSKA (reference sequence). V lost 3 bases and J lost 4; bases outside the gene matches: 4. CDR3 DNA: TGCAGTGCTAGGGGACAGGGGTACGCAGATACGCAGTATTTT. Amino acids: CSARGQGYADTQYF.

The sample holds many counts of this clonotype. The junction departs from germline at one end; a sequencing error may be responsible. The chain combines TRBV3-1 with TRBJ2-7; D is unresolved. The CDR3 is made up of 12 amino acids. From germline, CDR1 is LGHDT and CDR2 YNNKEL (reference sequence). CDR3 bases: TGTGCCAGCAGTCAAGGGATCTACGAGCAGTACTTC. Residues: CASSQGIYEQYF.

The CDR3 DNA reads as TGCAGCGTTGAGTTGGGACTGCACAATGAGCAGTTCTTC. It codes for CSVELGLHNEQFF. The V gene is TRBV29-1, the J gene TRBJ2-1; D possibly corresponds to TRBD2 (6 bases). Looked up from germline, CDR1 is SQVTM and CDR2 is ANQGSEA. Trimming took 3 bases from V and 5 from J, leaving 11 bases between them. This CDR3 spans 13 amino acids.

Turning to this clonotype: A read error is likely, as this CDR3 ends without the conserved phenylalanine or tryptophan. V usage is TRBV4-1 and J usage is TRBJ2-3; a weak D match, TRBD2 (6 bases). CDR3 length equals 15 residues. The ends were cut back, 1 base at V and 4 bases at J, with 12 bases in the middle. Germline CDR1 reads MGHRA; CDR2 reads YSYEKL. The chain's CDR3 is CASSQVAGNPDTQYL. The CDR3 nucleotides read TGCGCCAGCAGCCAAGTTGCGGGGAACCCAGATACGCAGTATTTA.

This clonotype was recorded a few times. This chain links TRBV20-1 with TRBJ2-1; 9 bases agree with TRBD1. Germline V gives CDR1 DFQATT, CDR2 SNEGSKA (reference sequence). Losses at the gene ends were 0 bases for V and 7 bases for J; bases not matched to a gene: 10. The CDR3 length is 16 residues. CDR3 coding DNA: TGCAGTGCTAGAGACCCGGGACAGGGCTTGGATAATGAGCAGTTCTTC. This gives the protein CSARDPGQGLDNEQFF.

The chain combines TRBV29-1 with TRBJ1-1, with 7 bases identical to TRBD1. CDR1 SQVTM and CDR2 ANQGSEA come from the germline V gene. This CDR3 has 13 residues. Trimming cost V 7 bases and J 1 base; bases outside gene matches: 6. The CDR3 spells CSATGTANTEAFF. The CDR3 region has the DNA TGCAGCGCTACCGGGACAGCGAACACTGAAGCTTTCTTT.

The chain carries TRBV18 and TRBJ2-4, with TRBD1 matching over 7 bases. The J call may not be correct, given that the DNA end is closer to TRBJ2-7. Germline values: CDR1 KGHSH, CDR2 LQKENI. The CDR3 spans 15 residues. The CDR3: CASSPKDRTLDEQYF. The CDR3 bases are TGTGCCAGCTCACCAAAGGACAGGACCCTCGACGAGCAGTACTTC.

The chain uses TRBV11-2 and TRBJ2-2; perhaps D is TRBD1 or TRBD2 (5 bases each). This CDR3 contains 17 residues. V lost 1 base to trimming and J lost 1 base, with 13 bases between them. CDR1 is SGHAT and CDR2 is FQNNGV in the germline V gene. The CDR3, as DNA: TGTGCCAGCAGCTTAGGATATAAGAGGGGGAACACCGGGGAGCTGTTTTTT. Translating gives CASSLGYKRGNTGELFF.

The chain has TRBV7-2 and TRBJ2-7, with 7 bases matching TRBD1. With V trimmed by 6 bases and J by 4 bases, 12 bases remained unmatched. Germline V lookup: CDR1 SGHTA, CDR2 FQGNSA. The CDR3 is 15 residues long. The CDR3 nucleotides are TGTGCCAGCAGTTTGTCCTGGGACAGCACTTACGAGCAGTACTTC. Protein product: CASSLSWDSTYEQYF. Using reference TRBV7-2 and TRBJ2-7 for the parts outside the CDR3, the full variable domain is GAGVSQSPSNKVTEKGKDVELRCDPISGHTALYWYRQSLGQGLEFLIYFQGNSAPDKSGLPSDRFSAERTGGSVSTLTIQRTQQEDSAVYLCASSLSWDSTYEQYFGPGTRLTVT.